This passage covers 30 T cell receptor beta chains from one sample sequenced in a study of blood T cell repertoires in COVID-19 (dated by TCRdb to 2020 to 2021). Receptor amplification or capture employed the immunoSEQ multiplex PCR assay. This is the immuneACCESS table as TCRdb keeps it, with only in-frame sequences that have V and J called. A part of the clones is gone; compared with another copy, unresolved V genes explain less than half, and the rest is unexplained. A total of nearly 45,000 clones appear in this sample, roughly four fifths of them only once. The ten largest clones take up over 11% of the sample. Specimen: peripheral blood. Receptor source: a human donor in a cohort sampled during active COVID-19.

The gene calls are TRBV11-3 and TRBJ2-7; 7 bases are shared with TRBD1. CDR3 size: 17 residues. J lost 0 bases, V lost 4 bases, and 12 bases had no gene match. Germline V CDR1 and CDR2: SGHNT, YENEEA. The CDR3 reads CASSYDRWDSSSYEQYF. The CDR3 DNA follows: TGTGCCAGCAGCTACGATCGTTGGGACAGCAGCTCCTACGAGCAGTACTTC.

This rearrangement joins TRBV5-1 to TRBJ2-6, with 10 bases fitting TRBD2. The V gene's germline CDR1 is SGHRS and CDR2 YFSETQ. There are 19 residues in the CDR3. Trimming removed 2 bases from V and 0 bases from J; junction bases left unmatched: 8. The CDR3: CASSFPSGGTSSGANVLTF. CDR3 in DNA: TGCGCCAGCAGCTTTCCTAGCGGGGGTACTAGCTCTGGGGCCAACGTCCTGACTTTC.

V gene TRBV6-5 combines with J gene TRBJ2-1; 16 bases are shared with TRBD2. The CDR3 runs to 13 residues. The germline V gene has CDR1 MNHEY and CDR2 SVGAGI. Trimming removed 8 bases from V and 12 bases from J; junction bases left unmatched: 4. The CDR3 sequence: CASPGTSGGGQFF. The CDR3 DNA reads as TGTGCCAGCCCCGGGACTAGCGGGGGGGGGCAGTTCTTC.

The chain has TRBV7-9 and TRBJ2-3; a weak D match, TRBD1 (5 bases). Per germline, CDR1 SEHNR and CDR2 FQNEAQ (reference sequence). This CDR3 contains 14 residues. V was trimmed by 3 bases and J by 2 bases, leaving 9 bases between them. Written as DNA, the CDR3 is TGTGCCAGCAGCTTTTCACAGGCCACAGATACGCAGTATTTT. Translated, it gives CASSFSQATDTQYF. The full variable domain, with the rest looked up from reference TRBV7-9 and TRBJ2-3, is DTGVSQNPRHKITKRGQNVTFRCDPISEHNRLYWYRQTLGQGPEFLTYFQNEAQLEKSRLLSDRFSAERPKGSFSTLEIQRTEQGDSAMYLCASSFSQATDTQYFGPGTRLTVL.

The chain is built from TRBV12-5 and TRBJ2-3; no reliable D call. This CDR3 comprises 13 residues. V lost 2 bases to trimming and J lost 5 bases, with 8 bases between them. In germline, CDR1 is LGHNT, CDR2 FRNRAP. The CDR3 region is CASGLSTLDTQYF. CDR3 bases: TGTGCTAGTGGTTTGTCCACATTAGATACGCAGTATTTT.

The chain recombines TRBV6-5 with TRBJ1-2, with 7 bases that match TRBD1. This CDR3 has 14 residues. Trimming removed 6 bases from V and 4 bases from J; junction bases left unmatched: 8. Germline V gene lookup returns CDR1 MNHEY and CDR2 SVGAGI. CDR3 in amino acids: CASRSDRQSYGYTF. Written as DNA, the CDR3 is TGTGCCAGCAGGTCGGACAGGCAATCCTATGGCTACACCTTC.

This sequence joins TRBV10-3 and TRBJ2-3; D is possibly TRBD2 (5 bases). The ends were cut back, 6 bases at V and 1 base at J, with 8 bases in the middle. This CDR3 region has 13 residues. In germline, CDR1 is ENHRY, CDR2 SYGVKD. CDR3: CAIRSGGTDTQYF. CDR3 DNA sequence: TGTGCCATCAGGAGCGGAGGCACAGATACGCAGTATTTT.

The J gene is TRBJ2-1, the V gene TRBV6-5, with 11 bases lining up with TRBD1. Per the germline V gene, CDR1 is MNHEY and CDR2 is SVGAGI. The CDR3 loop spans 15 amino acids. With V trimmed by 6 bases and J by 5 bases, 6 bases remained unmatched. CDR3 protein: CASSRTGGVDNEQFF. The CDR3 bases are TGTGCCAGCAGCCGGACAGGGGGCGTGGACAATGAGCAGTTCTTC.

This clone was counted once. This rearrangement joins TRBV3-1 (or the pseudogene TRBV3-2) to TRBJ2-7, with 7 bases matching TRBD1. The CDR3 consists of 17 residues. V shed 0 bases, J shed 0 bases, and the junction held 8 bases outside the gene matches. In germline, CDR1 is LGHDT, CDR2 YNNKEL (reference sequence). This CDR3 reads CASSQDRGFGISYEQYF. The CDR3 bases are TGTGCCAGCAGCCAAGACAGGGGGTTTGGGATCTCCTACGAGCAGTACTTC.

This clone has only a few counts. The chain couples TRBV21-1 to TRBJ2-7; the table gives TRBD2 as D, unverified against the DNA. TRBV21-1 is a pseudogene locus. The CDR3 extends over 16 amino acids. CDR3 residues: CASSKDNYWTHYEQYF. In DNA, the CDR3 is TGTGCCAGCAGCAAAGATAACTACTGGACTCACTACGAGCAGTACTTC.

The chain links TRBV7-6 to TRBJ2-1, with 10 bases identical to TRBD2. Germline CDR1 is SGHVS and CDR2 is FNYEAQ. The J segment lost 9 bases and the V segment lost 5 bases, leaving 13 bases of the junction unmatched. CDR3 length: 16 residues. The CDR3 region has the DNA TGTGCCAGCAGCCTAACTTCCGGGACTAGCGTCCCTGAGCAGTTCTTC. Translation gives CASSLTSGTSVPEQFF.

This chain joins TRBV2 and TRBJ1-1; a possible D gene is TRBD1 (5 bases). Trimming left V 8 bases short and J 4 bases short, with 17 bases between. The CDR3 totals 14 residues. In germline, CDR1 is SNHLY, CDR2 FYNNEI. The CDR3 region is CASEGPPRATEAFF. In DNA, the CDR3 is TGTGCCAGCGAAGGGCCGCCCAGGGCCACTGAAGCTTTCTTT.

This clone came up once. The chain uses TRBV6-1 and TRBJ2-3; 12 bases are a match to TRBD2. Trimming took 1 base from V and 6 from J; bases not matched to a gene: 5. Germline loops: CDR1 MNHNS, CDR2 SASEGT. The length of the CDR3 is 16 residues. The CDR3 protein is CASSEGTSGIGDTQYF. In DNA form, the CDR3 reads TGTGCCAGCAGTGAAGGGACTAGCGGGATCGGTGATACGCAGTATTTT.

The chain joins TRBV2 to TRBJ2-3; the match to TRBD1 covers 9 bases. The CDR3 totals 15 residues. Unmatched junction bases numbered 7, after V lost 5 bases and J lost 4 bases. CDR1 is SNHLY, CDR2 FYNNEI, per germline. The CDR3: CASSPGQGRSDTQYF. Here the CDR3 DNA reads TGTGCCAGCAGTCCGGGACAGGGAAGGTCAGATACGCAGTATTTT. The whole variable domain, filled in from reference TRBV2 and TRBJ2-3, reads EPEVTQTPSHQVTQMGQEVILRCVPISNHLYFYWYRQILGQKVEFLVSFYNNEISEKSEIFDDQFSVERPDGSNFTLKIRSTKLEDSAMYFCASSPGQGRSDTQYFGPGTRLTVL.

V usage is TRBV6-2 or TRBV6-3 and J usage is TRBJ2-7; TRBD1 is a possible D gene (6 bases). The CDR3 runs to 16 residues. Looked up from germline, CDR1 is MNHEY and CDR2 is SVGEGT. V was shortened by 0 bases and J by 7 bases, with 19 bases between the two germline ends. The CDR3 DNA reads as TGTGCCAGCAGTTACTCTGCCCGGGCAGGGGCGGGTGAGCAGTACTTC. This translates into CASSYSARAGAGEQYF.

V usage is TRBV24-1 and J usage is TRBJ1-3, with a possible D match to TRBD1 (5 bases). The CDR3 contains 16 residues. The V end was cut by 2 bases, the J end by 0 bases, with 10 bases between. Germline CDR1 is KGHDR and CDR2 is SFDVKD. Written as DNA, the CDR3 is TGTGCCACCAGTGATTCCGGGAGGGGCTCTGGAAACACCATATATTTT. It encodes CATSDSGRGSGNTIYF.

The rearrangement uses TRBV28 and TRBJ1-2; D is ambiguous. V was cut by 4 bases and J by 8 bases, with 8 bases left in between. From germline, CDR1 is MDHEN and CDR2 SYDVKM. The CDR3 length is 11 residues. DNA of the CDR3: TGTGCCAGCAGTTCTACGGGAGGCTACACCTTC. This translates into CASSSTGGYTF.

The CDR3 region is CASSQVGLAKNIQYF. Here the CDR3 DNA reads TGTGCCAGCAGCCAAGTGGGACTAGCCAAAAACATTCAGTACTTC. This chain joins TRBV3-1 (or the pseudogene TRBV3-2) and TRBJ2-4; a possible D gene is TRBD2 (6 bases). V was pared by 1 base and J by 0 bases, with 7 bases between. CDR1 LGHDT and CDR2 YNNKEL come from the germline V gene (reference sequence). The CDR3 runs to 15 residues.

This clone was seen a handful of times. The chain couples TRBV7-9 to TRBJ1-1; tentatively, D is TRBD1 (6 bases). This CDR3 region has 13 residues. The V and J ends lost 5 bases and 1 base respectively, with 8 bases between them. In germline, CDR1 is SEHNR, CDR2 FQNEAQ (reference sequence). DNA for the CDR3: TGTGCCAGCAGCCCGACAGGGAACACTGAAGCTTTCTTT. This encodes CASSPTGNTEAFF.

This clone showed up just once. This chain links TRBV6-5 with TRBJ2-5; D is possibly TRBD1 (6 bases). The CDR3 totals 14 residues. CDR1 is MNHEY, CDR2 SVGAGI, per germline. V was pared by 5 bases and J by 4 bases, with 14 bases between. CDR3 in amino acids: CASSLGGSGETQYF. CDR3 sequence (DNA): TGTGCCAGCAGTCTAGGGGGATCCGGAGAGACCCAGTACTTC.

The chain has TRBV4-3 and TRBJ2-1; tentative D call: TRBD2 (5 bases). V was trimmed by 1 base and J by 8 bases, leaving 15 bases between them. The germline V gene encodes CDR1 LGHNA and CDR2 YSLEER. The CDR3 has 15 residues. The CDR3 nucleotides are TGCGCCAGCAGCCAAGGGCGGGTAGTAAGCCATGAGCAGTTCTTC. Its protein product is CASSQGRVVSHEQFF.

The rearrangement joins TRBV6-5 to TRBJ1-1; D is ambiguous. The CDR3 has 14 residues. Germline V gives CDR1 MNHEY, CDR2 SVGAGI. Trimming stripped 3 bases from V and 2 bases from J, with 10 bases between. As DNA, the CDR3 is TGTGCCAGCAGTTATTTCCGAACAAACACTGAAGCTTTCTTT. Protein sequence: CASSYFRTNTEAFF.

This clone turned up a few times. The gene calls are TRBV3-1 (or the pseudogene TRBV3-2) and TRBJ2-7; 8 nucleotides agree with TRBD2. With 1 base clipped from V and 4 bases from J, the junction kept 6 bases outside the gene matches. The V gene's germline CDR1 is LGHDT and CDR2 YNNKEL (reference sequence). The CDR3 has 15 amino acids. In nucleotides, the CDR3 is TGTGCCAGCAGCCAAGCCAAGCGGGGGAGGTACGAGCAGTACTTC. Residues: CASSQAKRGRYEQYF.

The gene calls are TRBV7-9 and TRBJ2-1; 14 positions match TRBD2. From germline, CDR1 is SEHNR and CDR2 FQNEAQ (reference sequence). J lost 8 bases, V lost 5 bases, and 5 bases had no gene match. This CDR3 comprises 15 residues. CDR3 sequence reads: CASSRGLAGAHEQFF. The CDR3 coding sequence is TGTGCCAGCAGCCGGGGACTAGCGGGAGCACATGAGCAGTTCTTC. Based on the CDR3 plus reference TRBV7-9 and TRBJ2-1, the full variable domain is DTGVSQNPRHKITKRGQNVTFRCDPISEHNRLYWYRQTLGQGPEFLTYFQNEAQLEKSRLLSDRFSAERPKGSFSTLEIQRTEQGDSAMYLCASSRGLAGAHEQFFGPGTRLTVL.

This chain uses TRBV13 with TRBJ2-1, with D maybe TRBD2 (5 bases). Trimming removed 4 bases at V and 1 base at J, with 11 bases between. This CDR3 is built from 15 residues. Germline V gene data show CDR1 as PRHDT and CDR2 as FYEKMQ (reference sequence). The CDR3: CASSSHGDSYNEQFF. As DNA, the CDR3 is TGTGCCAGCAGCTCCCACGGGGATTCCTACAATGAGCAGTTCTTC.

This rearrangement joins TRBV5-1 to TRBJ2-1, with D perhaps TRBD2 (6 bases). V was shortened by 5 bases and J by 7 bases, with 19 bases between the two germline ends. CDR1 is SGHRS and CDR2 is YFSETQ in the germline V gene. The CDR3 length is 15 residues. CDR3 nucleotides: TGCGCCAGCAGTCGAGGTAGCGGAGGGAATAATGAGCAGTTCTTC. Protein sequence: CASSRGSGGNNEQFF.

This sequence joins TRBV7-6 and TRBJ2-3; D is undetermined. V was cut by 5 bases and J by 6 bases, with 12 bases left in between. There are 13 residues in the CDR3. From germline, CDR1 is SGHVS and CDR2 FNYEAQ. For the CDR3, the DNA is TGTGCCAGCAGCAATGTAAGTGGCGATACGCAGTATTTT. Its translation: CASSNVSGDTQYF.

This clone was recorded a few times. The genes are TRBV9 and TRBJ1-2; D is unclear. CDR1 and CDR2 from the germline V gene are SGDLS and YYNGEE. This CDR3 contains 13 residues. V was shortened by 2 bases and J by 8 bases, with 13 bases between the two germline ends. CDR3 sequence reads: CASSVDLEGGYTF. CDR3 in DNA: TGTGCCAGCAGCGTCGACCTCGAGGGAGGCTACACCTTC. The entire variable domain, with the rest obtained from reference TRBV9 and TRBJ1-2, is as follows: DSGVTQTPKHLITATGQRVTLRCSPRSGDLSVYWYQQSLDQGLQFLIQYYNGEERAKGNILERFSAQQFPDLHSELNLSSLELGDSALYFCASSVDLEGGYTFGSGTRLTVV.

The chain employs TRBV19 and TRBJ1-5; the match to TRBD1 covers 7 bases. Germline V lookup: CDR1 LNHDA, CDR2 SQIVND (reference sequence). The CDR3 is 16 residues long. With V trimmed by 4 bases and J by 4 bases, 10 bases remained unmatched. The CDR3 sequence is CASSTQTGSGNQPQHF. DNA of the CDR3: TGTGCCAGTAGTACTCAGACAGGGTCGGGGAATCAGCCCCAGCATTTT. Drawing the rest from reference TRBV19 and TRBJ1-5, the complete variable domain is DGGITQSPKYLFRKEGQNVTLSCEQNLNHDAMYWYRQDPGQGLRLIYYSQIVNDFQKGDIAEGYSVSREKKESFPLTVTSAQKNPTAFYLCASSTQTGSGNQPQHFGDGTRLSIL.

The chain uses TRBV10-3 and TRBJ2-2, with D maybe TRBD2 (5 bases). CDR3 size: 12 residues. V shed 8 bases and J shed 5 bases, with 9 bases lying between them. Germline loops: CDR1 ENHRY, CDR2 SYGVKD. This CDR3 reads CAIFPGTGELFF. The CDR3 DNA sequence: TGTGCCATCTTTCCGGGGACCGGGGAGCTGTTTTTT.